This TCR beta chain stems from a study of blood T cell repertoires in COVID-19. Whole-study context: The United States, Italy and Spain supplied acute and convalescent COVID-19 samples. Sources were T cells, B-cell-depleted T cells, or PBMCs; the material itself was cDNA or gDNA.

Original analysis: For nucleated cells, counts were estimated from reference gene primer amplification. The assay was immunoSEQ multiplex PCR, and TCRdb's table has in-frame clones only and misses some. D and trimming come from the DNA, and the V and J calls and clone size come from that table. This sample has a few hundred thousand clones, with roughly 84% found just once. This sequence was found in a woman between 35 and 50 years old who had recovered from COVID-19. Sequencing was carried out using peripheral blood.

CDR3 region: CASSLRHGYTF. CDR3 coding DNA: TGTGCCAGCAGTTTACGACACGGCTACACCTTC. The chain has TRBV28 and TRBJ1-2, with unresolved D. The CDR3 is 11 residues long. The V end lost 2 bases, the J end lost 8 bases, and 6 bases lay between the germline ends. From germline, CDR1 is MDHEN and CDR2 SYDVKM.